These T cell receptor beta chains were read from a single sample in a study of spatial heterogeneity in lung cancer. One entry per CDR3 protein, called by TCRdb with MiXCR from the 5' RACE reads. The sample comprises about 87,000 distinct CDR3 sequences, approximately 19% of which are singletons, and roughly 22% rests with the top ten. The starting material was PBMCs, obtained at follow-up. These TCRs come from a male donor with early-stage non-small cell lung cancer. Each CDR3 is given with its conserved first and last residue. Each record gives: J gene, clone size, D gene, V gene, CDR3 protein, CDR3 DNA. The D gene is left open where the match is weak. The listing skips clone size in some rows; elsewhere it reads once, few, many or a size class.

>TRBJ2-2|.|TRBD1|TRBV6-4
CATRAQGESNTGELFF
TGTGCCACCCGAGCACAGGGGGAATCGAACACCGGGGAGCTGTTTTTT
>TRBJ1-6|.|.|TRBV29-1
CSVDGVSLHF
TGCAGCGTTGACGGTGTTTCCCTCCACTTT
>TRBJ1-4|few|TRBD1|TRBV3-1
CASSQVRSGTGDEKLFF
TGTGCCAGCAGCCAAGTGCGGTCGGGGACAGGGGATGAAAAACTGTTTTTT
>TRBJ2-5|many|.|TRBV29-1
CSVAVFRQETQYF
TGCAGCGTTGCGGTCTTCAGGCAAGAGACCCAGTACTTC
>TRBJ2-2|.|TRBD1|TRBV12-3/TRBV12-4
CASSFRTGGLVGELFF
TGTGCCAGCAGTTTTAGGACAGGGGGACTGGTCGGGGAGCTGTTTTTT
>TRBJ2-2|few|.|TRBV3-2
CASSQEPGRQGDTGELFF
TGTGCCAGCAGCCAAGAACCGGGTCGGCAGGGAGACACCGGGGAGCTGTTTTTT
>TRBJ1-1|few|.|TRBV7-2
CASSLAWNTEAFF
TGTGCCAGCAGCTTAGCCTGGAACACTGAAGCTTTCTTT
>TRBJ2-1|many|TRBD2|TRBV5-4
CASSPGLDNEQFF
TGTGCCAGCAGCCCGGGACTAGACAATGAGCAGTTCTTC
>TRBJ2-7|.|TRBD1|TRBV19
CASSMQTGSINEQYF
TGTGCCAGTAGTATGCAGACAGGGTCGATCAACGAGCAGTACTTC
>TRBJ2-1|.|TRBD1|TRBV11-3
CASSFSGTAAGEQFF
TGTGCCAGCAGCTTTTCCGGGACAGCCGCGGGTGAGCAGTTCTTC
>TRBJ2-3|few|.|TRBV2
CASSAAPGQSSTDTQYF
TGTGCCAGCAGTGCGGCCCCCGGACAGAGTAGCACAGATACGCAGTATTTT
>TRBJ2-5|few|.|TRBV7-2
CASSFVSGTQETQYF
TGTGCCAGCAGCTTTGTCTCGGGGACCCAAGAGACCCAGTACTTC
>TRBJ1-1|.|.|TRBV5-8
CASSLGGRMNTEAFF
TGTGCCAGCAGCTTGGGTGGACGGATGAACACTGAAGCTTTCTTT
>TRBJ2-1|many|.|TRBV29-1
CGGGSSYNEQFF
TGTGGGGGCGGGAGCTCCTACAATGAGCAGTTCTTC
>TRBJ2-4|few|.|TRBV2
CASSEGAKNIQYF
TGTGCCAGCAGTGAGGGTGCCAAAAACATTCAGTACTTC
>TRBJ2-2|.|.|TRBV12-3/TRBV12-4
CASSRGSTGELFF
TGTGCCAGCAGCAGAGGGTCCACCGGGGAGCTGTTTTTT
>TRBJ1-2|few|.|TRBV7-8
CASSLRESGTHGYTF
TGTGCCAGCTCCTTAAGGGAATCGGGCACCCATGGCTACACCTTC
>TRBJ1-2|few|.|TRBV6-5
CASSKGGDYGYTF
TGTGCCAGCAGTAAGGGAGGGGACTATGGCTACACCTTC
>TRBJ2-1|few|.|TRBV7-2
CASSGRASYNEQFF
TGTGCCAGCAGCGGGAGAGCATCCTACAATGAGCAGTTCTTC
>TRBJ1-4|few|.|TRBV19
CASSILGTDEKLFF
TGTGCCAGTAGTATTCTCGGGACGGATGAAAAACTGTTTTTT
>TRBJ2-1|few|.|TRBV20-1
CSASYSLYNEQFF
TGCAGTGCTTCATATAGCCTTTACAATGAGCAGTTCTTC
>TRBJ2-1|.|.|TRBV20-1
CSASRLSYNEQFF
TGCAGTGCTTCCCGCCTCTCCTACAATGAGCAGTTCTTC
>TRBJ2-3|few|TRBD2|TRBV3-1
CASSLAGGATTDTQYF
TGTGCCAGCAGCCTAGCGGGGGGCGCAACCACAGATACGCAGTATTTT
>TRBJ2-5|few|.|TRBV11-3
CASSQGPNKETQYF
TGTGCCAGCAGCCAAGGCCCGAACAAAGAGACCCAGTACTTC
>TRBJ1-2|.|TRBD1|TRBV29-1
CSARDRANYGYTF
TGCAGCGCCCGGGACAGGGCGAACTATGGCTACACCTTC
>TRBJ2-3|.|.|TRBV5-6
CASSPSRAYTDTQYF
TGTGCCAGCAGCCCCTCGCGGGCCTACACAGATACGCAGTATTTT
>TRBJ2-5|few|TRBD1|TRBV20-1
CSASAGTGGVETQYF
TGCAGTGCTAGCGCCGGGACAGGGGGCGTTGAGACCCAGTACTTC
>TRBJ1-3|many|.|TRBV9
CASSVEGQASGNTIYF
TGTGCCAGCAGCGTGGAGGGGCAGGCATCTGGAAACACCATATATTTT
>TRBJ1-5|.|TRBD1|TRBV27
CASSLYRGLEQPQHF
TGTGCCAGCAGTTTATACAGGGGCTTAGAACAGCCCCAGCATTTT
>TRBJ2-1|many|.|TRBV24-1
CATSEEAGEPYNEQFF
TGTGCCACCAGTGAGGAAGCCGGGGAGCCCTACAATGAGCAGTTCTTC
>TRBJ1-5|.|.|TRBV6-5
CASSRTALADQPQHF
TGTGCCAGCAGTCGAACAGCCCTAGCGGATCAGCCCCAGCATTTT
>TRBJ2-2|few|.|TRBV6-5
CASNKGGTGELFF
TGTGCCAGCAATAAGGGGGGAACCGGGGAGCTGTTTTTT
>TRBJ1-3|.|.|TRBV29-1
CSAQDGGGNTIYF
TGCAGCGCCCAAGATGGGGGTGGAAACACCATATATTTT
>TRBJ2-7|once|.|TRBV29-1
CSVVRRDSYEQYF
TGCAGCGTTGTAAGGAGGGACTCCTACGAGCAGTACTTC
>TRBJ2-7|few|TRBD2|TRBV6-5
CASSIKGLAGAYEQYF
TGTGCCAGCAGTATCAAGGGACTAGCGGGAGCCTACGAGCAGTACTTC
>TRBJ1-1|many|TRBD1|TRBV19
CAVGTDVSTEAFF
TGTGCCGTGGGGACAGATGTGAGCACTGAAGCTTTCTTT
>TRBJ1-6|.|TRBD1|TRBV5-6
CASTQGQGTYSPLHF
TGTGCCAGCACCCAAGGACAGGGGACATATTCACCCCTCCATTTT
>TRBJ2-2|.|.|TRBV21-1
CASSHLPGRPPGSCFF
.
>TRBJ2-2|.|.|TRBV20-1
CSAQTGSGELFF
TGCAGTGCTCAGACGGGGTCCGGGGAGCTGTTTTTT
>TRBJ1-4|.|.|TRBV12-3/TRBV12-4
CASSGGGANEKLFF
TGTGCCAGCAGCGGTGGGGGAGCTAATGAAAAACTGTTTTTT
>TRBJ2-3|few|.|TRBV18
CASSPPSQGMGQTDTQYF
TGTGCCAGCTCACCACCGTCTCAGGGTATGGGGCAGACAGATACGCAGTATTTT
>TRBJ2-7|few|TRBD1|TRBV5-1
CASSLGGTGPPYEQYF
TGCGCCAGCAGCTTGGGGGGGACAGGGCCCCCCTACGAGCAGTACTTC
>TRBJ1-6|.|.|TRBV25-1
CASSDSGANSPLHF
TGTGCCAGCAGTGATAGCGGAGCGAACTCACCCCTCCACTTT
>TRBJ1-1|few|.|TRBV29-1
CSARVGMNTEAFF
TGCAGCGCCCGGGTTGGAATGAACACTGAAGCTTTCTTT
>TRBJ1-2|.|.|TRBV30
CAWSVLPAYGYTF
TGTGCCTGGAGTGTACTTCCGGCCTATGGCTACACCTTC
>TRBJ2-6|.|.|TRBV20-1
CSALDYSGANVLTF
TGCAGTGCCTTAGATTACTCTGGGGCCAACGTCCTGACTTTC
>TRBJ2-5|many|.|TRBV7-9
CASSLDSQETQYF
TGTGCCAGCAGCTTGGACAGCCAAGAGACCCAGTACTTC
>TRBJ2-5|.|TRBD1|TRBV5-1
CASSLGTGTAQETQYF
TGCGCCAGCAGCTTGGGAACCGGGACAGCCCAAGAGACCCAGTACTTC
>TRBJ1-5|few|.|TRBV18
CASSGDLPNQPQHF
TGTGCCAGCTCCGGGGACTTGCCTAATCAGCCCCAGCATTTT
>TRBJ1-2|many|TRBD1|TRBV4-1
CASSQDGTGGEGYTF
TGCGCCAGCAGCCAAGATGGGACAGGGGGCGAGGGCTACACCTTC
>TRBJ1-5|.|TRBD1|TRBV2
CASSAGTAPQPQHF
TGTGCCAGCAGTGCCGGGACAGCTCCCCAGCCCCAGCATTTT
>TRBJ2-1|.|.|TRBV6-5
CASSYYSAVGQFF
TGTGCCAGCAGTTACTATTCGGCCGTCGGGCAGTTCTTC
>TRBJ2-5|few|.|TRBV7-2
CASSPGREKGTQYF
TGTGCCAGCAGCCCGGGACGGGAGAAGGGGACCCAGTACTTC
>TRBJ1-5|medium-sized|.|TRBV7-9
CASSPGYGNQPQHF
TGTGCCAGCAGCCCTGGGTATGGCAATCAGCCCCAGCATTTT